Below, 26 T cell receptor beta chains from the same sample are listed, as sequenced in a study of monozygotic twins with inflammatory bowel disease. TCRdb processed the 5' RACE reads again and assigns one entry to each CDR3 protein, with no DNA. This table holds about 300,000 distinct CDR3 sequences. The sample comprised blood. The receptors were sampled from a human donor with ulcerative colitis or Crohn's disease, or a healthy co-twin of an affected twin (not recorded which).

This chain connects TRBV18 to TRBJ2-7; the TCRdb D gene call, TRBD1, has no DNA to confirm it. The CDR3 length is 14 residues. CDR1 and CDR2 (germline): KGHSH, LQKENI. The CDR3 region is CASSQDRNSYEQYF. The full variable domain, with the rest looked up from reference TRBV18 and TRBJ2-7, is NAGVMQNPRHLVRRRGQEARLRCSPMKGHSHVYWYRQLPEEGLKFMVYLQKENIIDESGMPKERFSAEFPKEGPSILRIQQVVRGDSAAYFCASSQDRNSYEQYFGPGTRLTVT.

The V gene is TRBV20-1, the J gene TRBJ2-5; the D call from TCRdb, TRBD2, cannot be confirmed without DNA. The CDR3 extends over 14 amino acids. Germline CDR1 and CDR2: DFQATT and SNEGSKA (reference sequence). This CDR3 reads CSAKSAGGRETQYF.

The chain couples TRBV20-1 to TRBJ2-4. Germline V gene data show CDR1 as DFQATT and CDR2 as SNEGSKA (reference sequence). The CDR3 runs 14 residues. The CDR3 region is CSARDPQRSDIQYF.

V usage is TRBV27 and J usage is TRBJ1-6; absent DNA, TCRdb's TRBD1 call cannot be checked. This CDR3 is 13 amino acids long. CDR1 is MNHEY, CDR2 SMNVEV, per germline (reference sequence). Here the CDR3 reads CASRGGPNSPLHF.

This sequence joins TRBV5-1 and TRBJ2-7. The germline V gene encodes CDR1 SGHRS and CDR2 YFSETQ. The CDR3 is 14 amino acids. The CDR3: CASSWDTRSGEQYF.

The genes are TRBV25-1 and TRBJ1-1; TCRdb names TRBD1, which stays unverified in the absence of DNA. Per germline, CDR1 MGHDK and CDR2 SYGVNS. The CDR3 is 14 residues long. The CDR3 protein is CASSWGGAGTEAFF.

The chain uses TRBV7-2 and TRBJ2-1; with no DNA, the TCRdb D assignment of TRBD2 cannot be verified. This CDR3 region has 14 residues. The germline gives CDR1 SGHTA, CDR2 FQGNSA. The CDR3 reads CASSARWVSGDLFF.

CDR3 amino acids: CASSFKDVQETQYF. This rearrangement joins TRBV7-2 to TRBJ2-5. Germline V lookup: CDR1 SGHTA, CDR2 FQGNSA. There are 14 residues in the CDR3.

The V call is TRBV7-2, the J call TRBJ1-6; TCRdb outputs TRBD1, but without DNA this stays unchecked. The CDR3 loop spans 12 amino acids. Germline V gene sequence: CDR1 SGHTA, CDR2 FQGNSA. The CDR3 is CASSLQGGPLHF.

This sequence joins TRBV18 and TRBJ2-7; lacking DNA, the TRBD1 call made by TCRdb goes unchecked. The CDR3 runs to 15 residues. Germline CDR1 reads KGHSH; CDR2 reads LQKENI. The CDR3 here is CASSPTSGGAEEQYF.

The rearrangement joins TRBV5-8 to TRBJ2-1; TCRdb outputs TRBD1, but without DNA this stays unchecked. This CDR3 region has 13 residues. Germline V gene data show CDR1 as SGHTS and CDR2 as YDEGEE. CDR3 sequence reads: CASSGRGYNEQFF.

This rearrangement joins TRBV12-3 or TRBV12-4 to TRBJ2-1. CDR3 length equals 13 residues. CDR3 sequence: CASSLVLPNEQFF.

J is TRBJ2-7 and V is TRBV20-1. The CDR3 totals 14 residues. Germline loops: CDR1 DFQATT, CDR2 SNEGSKA (reference sequence). The CDR3 protein is CSVEDSSGRYEQYF.

The gene calls are TRBV18 and TRBJ2-7; TCRdb's D call of TRBD1 is untestable without DNA. The CDR3 is 14 residues long. Germline CDR1 reads KGHSH; CDR2 reads LQKENI. The CDR3 sequence is CASSPGTNSYEQYF.

V gene TRBV25-1 combines with J gene TRBJ2-1. CDR3 length: 15 amino acids. Germline V gene data show CDR1 as MGHDK and CDR2 as SYGVNS. The CDR3 spells CASSEFQAGHNEQFF.

The chain has TRBV5-6 and TRBJ2-7; the TRBD1 assignment by TCRdb is unverifiable without DNA. Germline assignment: CDR1 SGHDT and CDR2 YYEEEE. The CDR3 has 15 residues. Here the CDR3 reads CASSPSRGRLYEQYF.

The chain is built from TRBV7-6 and TRBJ1-4; TCRdb returns TRBD1, unconfirmable since there is no DNA. From germline, CDR1 is SGHVS and CDR2 FNYEAQ. The CDR3 covers 12 residues. Here the CDR3 reads CASTPGDEKLFF.

This chain connects TRBV18 to TRBJ2-3; there is no DNA to check the TCRdb D call of TRBD1. CDR1 and CDR2 (germline): KGHSH, LQKENI. This CDR3 region has 16 residues. The CDR3 sequence is CASSPLSGNFADTQYF. Complete variable domain (other parts from reference TRBV18 and TRBJ2-3): NAGVMQNPRHLVRRRGQEARLRCSPMKGHSHVYWYRQLPEEGLKFMVYLQKENIIDESGMPKERFSAEFPKEGPSILRIQQVVRGDSAAYFCASSPLSGNFADTQYFGPGTRLTVL.

The gene calls are TRBV5-1 and TRBJ1-1; absent DNA, TCRdb's TRBD1 call cannot be checked. CDR1 and CDR2 (germline): SGHRS, YFSETQ. The CDR3 extends over 14 amino acids. The CDR3: CASSLVTVNTEAFF.

The chain recombines TRBV7-8 with TRBJ2-7; TCRdb selects TRBD2, and the lack of DNA leaves this call unchecked. Germline V gene data show CDR1 as SGHVS and CDR2 as FQNEAQ. CDR3 length: 16 amino acids. The chain's CDR3 is CASSFPLGLAGDEQYF.

This chain links TRBV12-3 or TRBV12-4 with TRBJ2-5; without DNA, the TCRdb call of TRBD1 cannot be checked. The CDR3 length is 16 residues. The chain's CDR3 is CASSLQAQGAGETQYF.

The V and J genes are TRBV7-9 and TRBJ2-1; the D call of TRBD1 rests on TCRdb alone, since no DNA is present to check it. The germline V gene has CDR1 SEHNR and CDR2 FQNEAQ (reference sequence). The CDR3 runs 13 residues. The CDR3 region is CASSSGRGGEQFF.

The chain recombines TRBV12-3 or TRBV12-4 with TRBJ2-2. The CDR3 is 12 residues long. The CDR3 is CASSFESGELFF.

The chain uses TRBV29-1 and TRBJ2-7; TCRdb gives TRBD2 as the D gene, but with no DNA this cannot be confirmed. The germline V gene has CDR1 SQVTM and CDR2 ANQGSEA. The CDR3 spans 15 residues. CDR3 in amino acids: CSVDVMVAGYYEQYF.

The chain carries TRBV6-2 or TRBV6-3 and TRBJ2-7; TCRdb gives TRBD1 as the D gene, but with no DNA this cannot be confirmed. This CDR3 is built from 13 residues. Per the germline V gene, CDR1 is MNHEY and CDR2 is SVGEGT. The CDR3 here is CASTRTIYYEQYF.

This chain uses TRBV20-1 with TRBJ2-6; TCRdb selects TRBD2, and the lack of DNA leaves this call unchecked. Germline-derived CDR1 and CDR2 are DFQATT and SNEGSKA (reference sequence). The CDR3 runs 19 residues. CDR3 protein: CSARDWTSGTTSGANVLTF.